Listed here are 8 T cell receptor beta chains from one sample, sequenced in a study of molecular identifiers for immune sequencing clone quantification. TCRdb recomputed calls from the PCR reads with MiXCR, one row per CDR3 protein. The repertoire holds a few hundred thousand distinct CDR3 sequences, with about 22% as singletons. The sequenced sample consisted of naive CD8+ T cells from blood, with Jurkat cell RNA spiked in. This sample's subset: FACS-sorted CD8+CD4-CCR7+CD45RA+ naive T cells. These receptors all come from a human donor in good health. Some libraries in this study had Jurkat cell RNA spiked in.

The V gene is TRBV6-2 or TRBV6-3, the J gene TRBJ2-5; D gene ambiguous. CDR3 size: 14 residues. V dropped 0 bases and J dropped 4 bases, with 9 bases sitting between them. In germline, CDR1 is MNHEY, CDR2 SVGEGT. CDR3 protein: CASSYSALAETQYF. In DNA, the CDR3 is TGTGCCAGCAGTTACTCGGCCTTGGCAGAGACCCAGTACTTC.

This clonotype appeared a few times. The chain is built from TRBV19 and TRBJ1-2; D not certain. This CDR3 region has 12 residues. The ends were cut back, 4 bases at V and 8 bases at J, with 11 bases in the middle. Germline V gene sequence: CDR1 LNHDA, CDR2 SQIVND (reference sequence). CDR3 DNA sequence: TGTGCCAGTAGTAGGGTCACCTCCGGCTACACCTTC. This codes for CASSRVTSGYTF.

The V and J genes are TRBV4-3 and TRBJ1-4, with a weak D call TRBD1 (5 bases). V lost 2 bases and J 3 bases, leaving 16 bases between the germline ends. This CDR3 has 17 amino acids. The V gene's germline CDR1 is LGHNA and CDR2 YSLEER. CDR3 in amino acids: CASSQMGRGLANEKLFF. The CDR3 region has the DNA TGCGCCAGCAGCCAAATGGGTAGGGGCCTTGCTAATGAAAAACTGTTTTTT.

This clonotype was counted at least ten times. V and J are TRBV5-6 and TRBJ2-7, with 9 nucleotides matching TRBD2. This CDR3 has 16 amino acids. Germline V gene lookup returns CDR1 SGHDT and CDR2 YYEEEE. V lost 3 bases to trimming and J lost 0 bases; unmatched junction nucleotides: 7. CDR3 DNA: TGTGCCAGCAGCTCGGCGGGGGGGTACGTCTCCTACGAGCAGTACTTC. This encodes CASSSAGGYVSYEQYF.

Concerning this clonotype: This may come from a read error, since a much larger clone is one base off. This chain joins TRBV20-1 and TRBJ2-7; no definite D call. V lost 6 bases to trimming and J lost 2 bases, with 14 bases between them. From germline, CDR1 is DFQATT and CDR2 SNEGSKA (reference sequence). CDR3 length equals 13 residues. Here the CDR3 DNA reads TGCAGTGCGAGAACTGGTACCGCCTACGAGCAGTACTTC. This codes for CSARTGTAYEQYF.

The gene calls are TRBV6-2 or TRBV6-3 and TRBJ1-4, with a weak D call TRBD1 (6 bases). The CDR3 is 14 amino acids. Germline V lookup: CDR1 MNHEY, CDR2 SVGEGT. V shed 3 bases and J shed 8 bases, with 13 bases lying between them. The CDR3 loop is CASSYWGAREKLFF. CDR3 nucleotide sequence: TGTGCCAGCAGTTATTGGGGGGCTCGAGAAAAACTGTTTTTT.

J is TRBJ1-1 and V is TRBV5-4; D not resolved. The germline gives CDR1 SGHNT, CDR2 YYREEE (reference sequence). The V and J ends lost 4 bases and 4 bases respectively, with 5 bases between them. The CDR3 extends over 11 amino acids. The CDR3 DNA reads as TGTGCCAGCAGCGGCCCCACTGAAGCTTTCTTT. This sequence encodes CASSGPTEAFF.

The DNA for the CDR3 is TGTGCCAGCAGCCCCTTTAGGGCGGGGGGGCCGGTAGATACGCAGTATTTT. This sequence encodes CASSPFRAGGPVDTQYF. The V gene is TRBV3-1, the J gene TRBJ2-3, with 9 nucleotides matching TRBD2. Germline V lookup: CDR1 LGHDT, CDR2 YNNKEL (reference sequence). After removal of 4 bases from V and 5 bases from J, the junction contained 13 bases not matched to a gene. The length of the CDR3 is 17 residues.